These T cell receptor beta chains were read from a single sample in a study of identical twins. TCRdb reprocessed the 5' RACE reads via MiXCR and lists one record per CDR3 protein. The sample lists roughly 770,000 distinct CDR3 sequences, around a sixth occurring once. A further study also used this sample, focusing on T cells expressing NK-cell markers.

The material sequenced was PBMCs. These receptors originate from a woman aged 18-29 years in good health. Both conserved end residues are part of each CDR3. The D gene is left open where the match is weak. Size is stated for part of the rows, as once, few or many counts, or as a class when the clone is expanded.

>.|TRBJ2-3|few|TRBV5-5
TGTGCCAGCAGCTTAGCAGGGATCGCAGATACGCAGTATTTT
CASSLAGIADTQYF
>TRBD2|TRBJ2-1|many|TRBV20-1
TGCAGTGCTAGAGCCTTACTAGCGGGAGCTCTCAATGAGCAGTTCTTC
CSARALLAGALNEQFF
>.|TRBJ2-5|.|TRBV10-1
TGCGCCAGCAGTGAAATCGGGGAGACCCAGTACTTC
CASSEIGETQYF
>.|TRBJ1-1|.|TRBV4-1
TGCGCCAGCAGCCAAGAGACAAAGATGAACACTGAAGCTTTCTTT
CASSQETKMNTEAFF
>.|TRBJ1-1|many|TRBV7-8
TGTGCCAGCAGGACGGGAGACACTGAAGCTTTCTTT
CASRTGDTEAFF
>TRBD1|TRBJ2-6|.|TRBV7-6
TGTGCCAGCAGCTCCTCCGGGACAGGGACCTACTCTGGGGCCAACGTCCTGACTTTC
CASSSSGTGTYSGANVLTF
>.|TRBJ2-5|.|TRBV6-1
TGTGCCAGCAGTGATAAGGGTGAGACCCAGTACTTC
CASSDKGETQYF
>TRBD2|TRBJ2-1|.|TRBV5-1
TGCGCCAGCAGCCACGGACTAGCGGGAGGTGAGCAGTTCTTC
CASSHGLAGGEQFF
>TRBD1|TRBJ1-1|.|TRBV20-1
TGCAGTGCGGGACAGTTCGTTGAAACTTTCTTT
CSAGQFVETFF
>.|TRBJ2-2|.|TRBV20-1
TGCAGTGTATGGAACACCGGGGAGCTGTTTTTT
CSVWNTGELFF
>TRBD1|TRBJ1-2|few|TRBV29-1
TGCAGCTTTGCGGACAGGGGGCTTGTCGGCTACACCTTC
CSFADRGLVGYTF
>.|TRBJ2-7|.|TRBV6-1
TGTGCCAGCAGAGAACTGCGGGGCTCTCTGAAAGGGGAGCAGTACTTC
CASRELRGSLKGEQYF
>.|TRBJ1-2|.|TRBV7-9
TGTGCCACCCGGACCGGCTCAGGCTATGGCTACACCTTC
CATRTGSGYGYTF
>.|TRBJ2-1|.|TRBV5-1
TGCGCCAGCACCGGCTCCTACAATGAGCAGTTCTTC
CASTGSYNEQFF
>.|TRBJ2-2|.|TRBV12-3/TRBV12-4
TGTGCCAGCAGACGGGATCTGGGGACCGGGGAGCTGTTTTTT
CASRRDLGTGELFF
>.|TRBJ1-2|.|TRBV6-2/TRBV6-3
TGTGCCAGCGGCTTTACGAGGCGGAATGGCTACACCTTC
CASGFTRRNGYTF
>.|TRBJ2-7|few|TRBV18
TGTGCCAGCTCTATTGGGTCGGCTGAATACGAGCAGTACTTC
CASSIGSAEYEQYF
>TRBD2|TRBJ2-5|few|TRBV29-1
TGCAGCGTTGGGGGAGCTAGCGGGAAGGGAGAGACCCAGTACTTC
CSVGGASGKGETQYF
>.|TRBJ1-1|.|TRBV12-3/TRBV12-4
TGTGCCAGCAGTCTGCTCGGTCGCACTGAAGCTTTCTTT
CASSLLGRTEAFF
>.|TRBJ2-6|.|TRBV2
TGTGCCACTCGGGACGGCCGAAACTCTGGGGCCAACGTCCTGACTTTC
CATRDGRNSGANVLTF
>TRBD2|TRBJ2-7|.|TRBV5-1
TGCGCCAGCAGCACCGGACCCGGGAGGGGACTGGAGCAGTACTTC
CASSTGPGRGLEQYF
>TRBD1|TRBJ2-7|few|TRBV6-1
TGTGCCAGCAGTGAAGGACAGGGTGGCTACGAGCAGTACTTC
CASSEGQGGYEQYF
>.|TRBJ2-1|.|TRBV2
TGTGCCAGCCCTTCCGCGGGTAGCTCCTACAATGAGCAGTTCTTC
CASPSAGSSYNEQFF
>.|TRBJ2-5|few|TRBV3-1
TGTGCCAGCAGCCCTCCGGGACTTAAAGAGACCCAGTACTTC
CASSPPGLKETQYF
>.|TRBJ1-4|.|TRBV6-1
TGTGCCAGCTTCGGGGGTTCTAATGAAAAACTGTTTTTT
CASFGGSNEKLFF
>TRBD1|TRBJ1-4|many|TRBV12-3/TRBV12-4
TGTGCCAGCAACCCCGGACAGGGACGAGAAAAACTGTTTTTT
CASNPGQGREKLFF